These 11 T cell receptor beta chains came from one sample sequenced in a study of a mutant IDH1 vaccine in newly diagnosed glioma. Documented time point: baseline, week 1 (first vaccination visit). Treatment reported: pre-vaccination baseline after standard-of-care therapy. The data were produced by immunoSEQ multiplex PCR, yet TCRdb's version contains in-frame clones alone and is incomplete. The sample yields tens of thousands of clones, approximately 85% seen once. This specimen consisted of PBMCs, obtained from a glioma patient treated with radiotherapy, temozolomide or both. The receptors stem from a man aged 45-65 years with glioma.

The chain employs TRBV5-1 and TRBJ2-5; possible D gene TRBD1, 6 bases. Trimming shortened V by 0 bases and J by 5 bases, and 11 bases separated the two germline ends. The germline CDR1 and CDR2 sequences are SGHRS and YFSETQ. CDR3 length: 14 amino acids. CDR3 bases: TGCGCCAGCAGCTTGGAGGGCAGGGGTGAGACCCAGTACTTC. This sequence encodes CASSLEGRGETQYF.

The chain recombines TRBV5-4 with TRBJ1-6; D may be TRBD1 (5 bases). The V gene lost 1 base and the J gene lost 7 bases, with 9 bases spanning the gap. Per the germline V gene, CDR1 is SGHNT and CDR2 is YYREEE (reference sequence). The CDR3 covers 14 residues. In nucleotides, the CDR3 is TGTGCCAGCAGCTTGAGGGGAAAGAATTCACCCCTCCACTTT. Translation gives CASSLRGKNSPLHF.

The gene calls are TRBV4-1 and TRBJ2-1; a possible D gene is TRBD2 (6 bases). Germline V gene data show CDR1 as MGHRA and CDR2 as YSYEKL. The CDR3 is 12 residues long. V gave up 8 bases and J gave up 5 bases, with 10 bases separating them. CDR3 nucleotide sequence: TGCGCCAGCGGAGGGGTCAACAATGAGCAGTTCTTC. This codes for CASGGVNNEQFF.

The V call is TRBV5-6, the J call TRBJ2-1, with 9 bases lining up with TRBD1. Germline-derived CDR1 and CDR2 are SGHDT and YYEEEE. The CDR3 is 15 amino acids. With 3 bases clipped from V and 2 bases from J, the junction kept 3 bases outside the gene matches. The CDR3 protein is CASSWGQGAYNEQFF. CDR3 DNA sequence: TGTGCCAGCAGCTGGGGACAGGGCGCCTACAATGAGCAGTTCTTC.

As concerns this clone: This CDR3 is also generated by other DNA sequences in the sample. This chain links TRBV4-3 with TRBJ2-7; D might be TRBD1 (6 bases). V shed 2 bases and J shed 2 bases, with 13 bases lying between them. CDR3 size: 15 residues. Per the germline V gene, CDR1 is LGHNA and CDR2 is YSLEER. CDR3 residues: CASSQLRDTAYEQYF. The CDR3, as DNA: TGCGCCAGCAGCCAACTCCGGGACACGGCCTACGAGCAGTACTTC.

The V call is TRBV5-1, the J call TRBJ2-6; TRBD1 might be the D (6 bases). Deletions cut 1 base from V and 0 bases from J, with 14 bases between. Germline V gene sequence: CDR1 SGHRS, CDR2 YFSETQ. CDR3 length: 18 amino acids. The CDR3 coding sequence is TGCGCCAGCAGCTTGTCAGGGGCCCTTCTCTCTGGGGCCAACGTCCTGACTTTC. Translating it yields CASSLSGALLSGANVLTF.

The V call is TRBV30, the J call TRBJ2-7; D not resolved. Germline CDR1 GTSNPN, CDR2 SVGIG (reference sequence). Trimming cost V 2 bases and J 4 bases, with 12 bases left between them. This CDR3 contains 13 residues. The CDR3 spells CAWSPNGFYEQYF. The CDR3, as DNA: TGTGCCTGGAGTCCTAACGGGTTTTACGAGCAGTACTTC.

The genes are TRBV11-2 and TRBJ2-7, with D possibly being TRBD1 or TRBD2 (5 bases each). V shed 4 bases and J shed 7 bases, with 17 bases lying between them. The V gene's germline CDR1 is SGHAT and CDR2 FQNNGV. This CDR3 has 14 amino acids. For the CDR3, the DNA is TGTGCCAGCAGCTCTACGGACGGGGCGCGGGAGCAGTACTTC. Amino acid sequence: CASSSTDGAREQYF. Full variable domain (missing parts from reference TRBV11-2 and TRBJ2-7): EAGVAQSPRYKIIEKRQSVAFWCNPISGHATLYWYQQILGQGPKLLIQFQNNGVVDDSQLPKDRFSAERLKGVDSTLKIQPAKLEDSAVYLCASSSTDGAREQYFGPGTRLTVT.

This clone was seen just once. The chain couples TRBV30 to TRBJ1-5, with a weak D call TRBD1 (6 bases). V was pared by 4 bases and J by 1 base, with 11 bases between. CDR1 is GTSNPN and CDR2 is SVGIG in the germline V gene (reference sequence). The CDR3 covers 14 residues. The CDR3 nucleotides read TGTGCCTGGAAAAGGAGGGGGAGCAATCAGCCCCAGCATTTT. Its protein is CAWKRRGSNQPQHF.

V and J are TRBV5-4 and TRBJ1-1; TRBD1 might be the D (5 bases). Germline V lookup: CDR1 SGHNT, CDR2 YYREEE (reference sequence). The CDR3 contains 15 residues. Trimming removed 4 bases at V and 2 bases at J, with 15 bases between. CDR3 protein: CASSRAGGRNTEAFF. DNA of the CDR3: TGTGCCAGCAGCCGGGCCGGGGGACGAAACACTGAAGCTTTCTTT.

The chain links TRBV6-1 to TRBJ1-1, with a weak D call TRBD1 (6 bases). CDR1 and CDR2 (germline): MNHNS, SASEGT. V was pared by 1 base and J by 5 bases, with 14 bases between. The CDR3 is 15 amino acids. This CDR3 is CASSEEGDLGTEAFF. The CDR3 nucleotides are TGTGCCAGCAGTGAAGAGGGGGATCTGGGGACTGAAGCTTTCTTT.